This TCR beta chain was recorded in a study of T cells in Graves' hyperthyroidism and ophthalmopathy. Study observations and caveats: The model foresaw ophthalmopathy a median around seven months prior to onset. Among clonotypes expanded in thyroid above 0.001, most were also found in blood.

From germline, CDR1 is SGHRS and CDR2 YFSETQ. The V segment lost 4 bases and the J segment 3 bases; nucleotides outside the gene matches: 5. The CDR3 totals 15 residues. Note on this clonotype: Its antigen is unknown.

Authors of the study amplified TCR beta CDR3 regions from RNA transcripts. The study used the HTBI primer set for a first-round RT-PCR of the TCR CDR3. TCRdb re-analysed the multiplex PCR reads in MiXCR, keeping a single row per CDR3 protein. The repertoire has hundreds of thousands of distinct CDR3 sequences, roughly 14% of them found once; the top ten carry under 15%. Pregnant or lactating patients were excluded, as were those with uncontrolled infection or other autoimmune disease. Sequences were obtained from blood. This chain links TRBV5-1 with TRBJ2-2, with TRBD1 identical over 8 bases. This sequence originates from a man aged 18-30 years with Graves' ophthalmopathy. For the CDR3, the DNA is TGCGCCAGCAGCCCGGACAGGGTCGACACCGGGGAGCTGTTTTTT. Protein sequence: CASSPDRVDTGELFF.